One sample yielded the 15 T cell receptor beta chains listed below, sequenced in a study of control samples from healthy donors and cancer patients. The data were produced by immunoSEQ multiplex PCR, yet TCRdb's version contains in-frame clones alone and is incomplete. The sample yields around 200,000 clones, roughly 91% seen once. Sequenced material: blood. The receptors were sampled from a man aged 18 to 30 in good health.

The chain is built from TRBV27 and TRBJ1-6; tentatively, D is TRBD1 (5 bases). Germline V gene sequence: CDR1 MNHEY, CDR2 SMNVEV (reference sequence). The CDR3 runs to 16 residues. The V gene lost 3 bases and the J gene lost 8 bases, with 17 bases spanning the gap. The CDR3 DNA reads TGTGCCAGCAGTTTCTGGGCGGGACGTCCATATTCACCCCTCCACTTT. Amino acids: CASSFWAGRPYSPLHF.

The J gene is TRBJ1-1, the V gene TRBV30; D is undetermined. The CDR3 consists of 14 residues. The V gene's germline CDR1 is GTSNPN and CDR2 SVGIG (reference sequence). V lost 0 bases, J lost 1 base, and 9 bases lay in between. The CDR3 coding sequence is TGTGCCTGGAGTGTAACGAGAGAGAACACTGAAGCTTTCTTT. Translating it yields CAWSVTRENTEAFF.

This chain joins TRBV5-6 and TRBJ1-4, with D hard to call. Trimming pared 4 bases from V and 8 bases from J, leaving 18 bases between. The length of the CDR3 is 15 residues. Germline CDR1 and CDR2: SGHDT and YYEEEE. This CDR3 reads CASSPLGIVGEKLFF. CDR3 nucleotide sequence: TGTGCCAGCAGCCCCTTGGGCATCGTGGGAGAAAAACTGTTTTTT.

The chain is built from TRBV7-3 and TRBJ1-1, with D possibly matching TRBD1 (5 bases). The CDR3 runs 13 residues. CDR1 is SGHTA, CDR2 FQGTGA, per germline. The germline V and J ends were trimmed by 4 bases and 0 bases, with 6 bases remaining between them. DNA for the CDR3: TGTGCCAGCAGCTCGACAGTGAACACTGAAGCTTTCTTT. Protein: CASSSTVNTEAFF.

This clone was seen a single time. The chain has TRBV2 and TRBJ2-3; D gene unclear. Per germline, CDR1 SNHLY and CDR2 FYNNEI. This CDR3 has 11 amino acids. The V end lost 7 bases, the J end lost 3 bases, and 5 bases lay between the germline ends. CDR3 bases: TGTGCCAGCACCCAGACAGATACGCAGTATTTT. Protein sequence: CASTQTDTQYF.

This rearrangement joins TRBV5-1 to TRBJ2-7; D ambiguous. Trimming cost V 2 bases and J 1 base, with 28 bases left between them. The CDR3 is 20 amino acids. Germline lookup yields CDR1 SGHRS and CDR2 YFSETQ. The CDR3 region has the DNA TGCGCCAGCAGCTTTCCTGACATCCGGGCCGAGAAAGGGCAGTCCTACGAGCAGTACTTC. Its protein product is CASSFPDIRAEKGQSYEQYF.

The V gene is TRBV28, the J gene TRBJ1-2; D gene ambiguous. V lost 4 bases, J lost 3 bases, and 15 bases lay in between. The CDR3 spans 15 residues. The germline gives CDR1 MDHEN, CDR2 SYDVKM. The CDR3 spells CASSSLRISHYGYTF. CDR3 nucleotides: TGTGCCAGCAGTTCCCTCAGGATTTCCCACTATGGCTACACCTTC.

The chain combines TRBV10-3 with TRBJ2-1, with 14 positions matching TRBD2. Unmatched junction bases numbered 9, after V lost 10 bases and J lost 7 bases. CDR1 and CDR2 from the germline V gene are ENHRY and SYGVKD. The CDR3 runs to 15 residues. Written as DNA, the CDR3 is TGTGCCACCGTGACTAGCGGGGGGGAAGAAAATGAGCAGTTCTTC. It encodes CATVTSGGEENEQFF.

The rearrangement uses TRBV20-1 and TRBJ1-2; unclear D gene. The ends were cut back, 4 bases at V and 4 bases at J, with 7 bases in the middle. This CDR3 contains 11 residues. CDR1 and CDR2 (germline): DFQATT, SNEGSKA (reference sequence). The CDR3 sequence: CSAMQIYGYTF. DNA of the CDR3: TGCAGTGCTATGCAGATCTATGGCTACACCTTC.

This sequence joins TRBV5-1 and TRBJ2-7; 11 positions match TRBD1. The CDR3 spans 16 residues. V was clipped by 1 base and J by 5 bases; unmatched bases: 8. CDR1 SGHRS and CDR2 YFSETQ come from the germline V gene. CDR3 nucleotide sequence: TGCGCCAGCAGCTTGCGGACAGGGGGCCTCCGAGACGAGCAGTACTTC. Its protein product is CASSLRTGGLRDEQYF.

The chain couples TRBV10-3 to TRBJ1-5; tentatively, D is TRBD1 (6 bases). Germline values: CDR1 ENHRY, CDR2 SYGVKD. Trimming removed 3 bases at V and 9 bases at J, with 9 bases between. The CDR3 extends over 12 amino acids. The CDR3 DNA sequence: TGTGCCATCAGTGATGGGGGGCCGCCCCAGCATTTT. It specifies CAISDGGPPQHF.

The chain combines TRBV5-6 with TRBJ1-1; D gene ambiguous. V was clipped by 1 base and J by 1 base, with 8 bases between them. Germline CDR1 is SGHDT and CDR2 is YYEEEE. There are 14 residues in the CDR3. CDR3 sequence (DNA): TGTGCCAGCAGCTTGATCATGGGGAACACTGAAGCTTTCTTT. Residues: CASSLIMGNTEAFF.

J is TRBJ2-7 and V is TRBV25-1; D may be TRBD2 (6 bases). This CDR3 is built from 16 residues. The V end was cut by 1 base, the J end by 2 bases, with 15 bases between. The germline CDR1 and CDR2 sequences are MGHDK and SYGVNS. This chain's CDR3 is CASSESGTAGTYEQYF. CDR3 coding DNA: TGTGCCAGCAGTGAATCCGGGACTGCAGGAACCTACGAGCAGTACTTC.

V is TRBV5-6 and J is TRBJ2-1; 11 nucleotides match TRBD2. The CDR3 length is 16 residues. The V gene end was trimmed by 0 bases and the J gene end by 10 bases; junction bases not matched to a gene: 9. Germline V lookup: CDR1 SGHDT, CDR2 YYEEEE. The CDR3 nucleotides are TGTGCCAGCAGCTTGGTAACTAGCGGGGGCCAGAAGGAGCAGTTCTTC. Amino acids: CASSLVTSGGQKEQFF.

The genes are TRBV29-1 and TRBJ1-2, with 9 bases matching TRBD1. CDR3 size: 13 residues. Trimming cost V 6 bases and J 4 bases; bases outside gene matches: 6. The germline gives CDR1 SQVTM, CDR2 ANQGSEA. CDR3 amino acids: CSVRQGVGYGYTF. CDR3 nucleotides: TGCAGCGTCCGACAGGGGGTAGGCTATGGCTACACCTTC.